One sample yielded the 23 T cell receptor beta chains listed below, sequenced in a study of OX40 agonist ivuxolimab in advanced cancers. The assay was immunoSEQ multiplex PCR, and TCRdb's table has in-frame clones only and misses some. Among tens of thousands of clones listed, 65% to 80% were seen once. The sample in question was CD4+ or CD8+ T cells sorted from blood, obtained in a trial of the OX40 agonist ivuxolimab. Source of these receptors: an adult with an advanced solid tumor such as melanoma, head and neck, liver or kidney cancer.

In its sample, this clone was seen once. J is TRBJ1-4 and V is TRBV28; D gene unclear. Germline CDR1 MDHEN, CDR2 SYDVKM. V dropped 5 bases and J dropped 3 bases, with 13 bases sitting between them. The CDR3 has 15 residues. CDR3 DNA sequence: TGTGCCAGCAGTATGCCCGGGTATCCTAATGAAAAACTGTTTTTT. This codes for CASSMPGYPNEKLFF.

The chain combines TRBV5-1 with TRBJ1-1; tentatively, D is TRBD1 (6 bases). This CDR3 has 14 amino acids. V lost 4 bases to trimming and J lost 2 bases, with 12 bases between them. CDR1 and CDR2 (germline): SGHRS, YFSETQ. DNA of the CDR3: TGCGCCAGCAGCGTTTTACAGGGAAACACTGAAGCTTTCTTT. The encoded protein is CASSVLQGNTEAFF.

This chain connects TRBV27 to TRBJ1-6; the D is unclear. There are 18 residues in the CDR3. With 6 bases removed from V and 0 bases from J, the gap between germline ends came to 18 bases. Germline CDR1 and CDR2: MNHEY and SMNVEV (reference sequence). CDR3 sequence (DNA): TGTGCCAGCAGCCCTCGGATTGGACCGAGCTCCTATAATTCACCCCTCCACTTT. Translated: CASSPRIGPSSYNSPLHF.

The CDR3 DNA reads TGCGCCAGCAGCCAAGATAGGGTAGCGGGAGACCTAAACCCCGGGGAGCTGTTTTTT. Translated, it gives CASSQDRVAGDLNPGELFF. The gene calls are TRBV4-3 and TRBJ2-2, with TRBD2 matching over 9 bases. Trimming cost V 0 bases and J 6 bases; bases outside gene matches: 14. The germline CDR1 and CDR2 sequences are LGHNA and YSLEER. This CDR3 comprises 19 residues.

This chain joins TRBV6-6 and TRBJ2-1; the D is unclear. Germline values: CDR1 MNHNY, CDR2 SVGAGI (reference sequence). Trimming shortened V by 2 bases and J by 10 bases, and 6 bases separated the two germline ends. The CDR3 runs 11 residues. CDR3 coding DNA: TGTGCCAGCAGTTACGGGCGGGAGCAGTTCTTC. This encodes CASSYGREQFF.

The chain has TRBV7-2 and TRBJ1-1; D uncertain. CDR1 SGHTA and CDR2 FQGNSA come from the germline V gene. Between the trimmed V and J ends, which lost 5 bases and 10 bases, there was a span of 17 bases. The CDR3 runs 13 residues. Written as DNA, the CDR3 is TGTGCCAGCAGCCTTATTTCCTCGGGTGCAGCTTTCTTT. This gives the protein CASSLISSGAAFF.

The chain employs TRBV5-1 and TRBJ2-7; 7 nucleotides align to TRBD1. CDR1 is SGHRS and CDR2 is YFSETQ in the germline V gene. The junction had 9 bases not matched to a gene; V was cut back by 0 bases and J by 0 bases. The CDR3 contains 17 residues. CDR3 nucleotides: TGCGCCAGCAGCTTGGGGAAACCGGGACAGAGCTCCTACGAGCAGTACTTC. Translated: CASSLGKPGQSSYEQYF. The full variable domain, rest sourced from reference TRBV5-1 and TRBJ2-7, is KAGVTQTPRYLIKTRGQQVTLSCSPISGHRSVSWYQQTPGQGLQFLFEYFSETQRNKGNFPGRFSGRQFSNSRSEMNVSTLELGDSALYLCASSLGKPGQSSYEQYFGPGTRLTVT.

The rearrangement joins TRBV6-5 to TRBJ1-2; a weak D match, TRBD1 (6 bases). V lost 5 bases and J lost 7, with 11 bases in between. Germline-derived CDR1 and CDR2 are MNHEY and SVGAGI. The CDR3 runs 12 residues. CDR3 in amino acids: CASSPDRFGYTF. The CDR3, as DNA: TGTGCCAGCAGTCCCGACAGGTTTGGCTACACCTTC.

This sequence joins TRBV27 and TRBJ2-7; unclear D gene. The CDR3 contains 13 residues. V lost 2 bases and J lost 1, with 6 bases in between. Germline V gene lookup returns CDR1 MNHEY and CDR2 SMNVEV (reference sequence). The CDR3 is CASSLAESYEQYF. The CDR3 DNA is TGTGCCAGCAGTTTAGCAGAGTCCTACGAGCAGTACTTC.

This chain links TRBV5-6 with TRBJ2-1; possible D gene TRBD2, 6 bases. CDR3 length: 12 residues. Per germline, CDR1 SGHDT and CDR2 YYEEEE. The germline V and J ends were trimmed by 5 bases and 6 bases, with 9 bases remaining between them. The CDR3 DNA follows: TGTGCCAGCAGGGGACTCACCAATGAGCAGTTCTTC. Amino acid sequence: CASRGLTNEQFF.

V is TRBV6-4 and J is TRBJ1-5, with D hard to call. This CDR3 is built from 14 residues. The V end lost 8 bases, the J end lost 0 bases, and 11 bases lay between the germline ends. From germline, CDR1 is MRHNA and CDR2 SNTAGT. The CDR3 is CASEENYSNQPQHF. CDR3 nucleotides: TGTGCCAGCGAGGAGAATTATAGCAATCAGCCCCAGCATTTT.

This sequence joins TRBV30 and TRBJ2-2; D uncertain. Trimming took 4 bases from V and 1 from J, leaving 7 bases between them. CDR3 length: 13 residues. The V gene's germline CDR1 is GTSNPN and CDR2 SVGIG (reference sequence). This CDR3 is CAWMDQNTGELFF. As DNA, the CDR3 is TGTGCCTGGATGGACCAGAACACCGGGGAGCTGTTTTTT.

V usage is TRBV6-1 and J usage is TRBJ1-3; D gene ambiguous. Germline CDR1 reads MNHNS; CDR2 reads SASEGT. V gave up 1 base and J gave up 0 bases, with 7 bases separating them. This CDR3 has 15 residues. CDR3 coding DNA: TGTGCCAGCAGTGAAGGGGCCAGCTCTGGAAACACCATATATTTT. Its translation is CASSEGASSGNTIYF.

This clone was seen a few times. CDR3 sequence: CASSTNSGRAEDTQYF. The CDR3, as DNA: TGTGCCAGTAGTACCAATAGCGGGAGGGCCGAGGATACGCAGTATTTT. V and J are TRBV19 and TRBJ2-3, with TRBD2 identical over 11 bases. The length of the CDR3 is 16 residues. Germline V lookup: CDR1 LNHDA, CDR2 SQIVND (reference sequence). Trimming took 4 bases from V and 6 from J; bases not matched to a gene: 9.

The CDR3 is CASSFVKGRLNTEAFF. The CDR3 DNA sequence: TGTGCCAGCAGTTTTGTGAAAGGACGTTTGAACACTGAAGCTTTCTTT. The rearrangement links TRBV28 to TRBJ1-1; D unclear. The germline V gene encodes CDR1 MDHEN and CDR2 SYDVKM. This CDR3 spans 16 amino acids. The V gene lost 3 bases and the J gene lost 0 bases, with 14 bases spanning the gap.

This chain uses TRBV28 with TRBJ2-5; possible D gene TRBD2, 6 bases. The CDR3 extends over 17 amino acids. The ends were cut back, 5 bases at V and 5 bases at J, with 24 bases in the middle. Germline-derived CDR1 and CDR2 are MDHEN and SYDVKM. The CDR3 sequence is CASSKLIPGLMMETQYF. CDR3 DNA: TGTGCCAGCAGTAAACTCATACCGGGACTTATGATGGAGACCCAGTACTTC.

The chain employs TRBV21-1 and TRBJ1-5. TRBV21-1 is described as a pseudogene. CDR3 size: 18 residues. In nucleotides, the CDR3 is TGTGCCAGCAGCAAAGAGGTGTGGACCCTTTGGATCCCATTCCCCCAGCATTTT. Translating gives CASSKEVWTLWIPFPQHF.

The V and J genes are TRBV2 and TRBJ1-5; TRBD1 is a possible D gene (5 bases). The CDR3 runs to 15 residues. V was cut by 2 bases and J by 4 bases, with 12 bases left in between. Germline V gene lookup returns CDR1 SNHLY and CDR2 FYNNEI. The CDR3 bases are TGTGCCAGCAGTGAATCGGGACCCGGTAATCAGCCCCAGCATTTT. Translating gives CASSESGPGNQPQHF.

The rearrangement joins TRBV7-9 to TRBJ1-4, with 8 bases matching TRBD1. The CDR3 spans 17 residues. Unmatched junction bases numbered 15, after V lost 5 bases and J lost 7 bases. CDR1 is SEHNR, CDR2 FQNEAQ, per germline (reference sequence). Written as DNA, the CDR3 is TGTGCCAGCAGCATGGAGGGAGTGGGGACAGGTGCTGAAAAACTGTTTTTT. Translated, it gives CASSMEGVGTGAEKLFF. Combining the CDR3 with reference TRBV7-9 and TRBJ1-4 gives the whole variable domain DTGVSQNPRHKITKRGQNVTFRCDPISEHNRLYWYRQTLGQGPEFLTYFQNEAQLEKSRLLSDRFSAERPKGSFSTLEIQRTEQGDSAMYLCASSMEGVGTGAEKLFFGSGTQLSVL.

This clone was counted between two and nine times. V and J are TRBV7-8 and TRBJ1-4; 9 nucleotides match TRBD1. From germline, CDR1 is SGHVS and CDR2 FQNEAQ. The CDR3 covers 14 residues. Trimming took 5 bases from V and 4 from J; bases not matched to a gene: 2. The CDR3 DNA reads TGTGCCAGCAGCCCGGACAGGGGTAATGAAAAACTGTTTTTT. Translating it yields CASSPDRGNEKLFF.

The V call is TRBV7-9, the J call TRBJ2-3; D remains unclear. Germline CDR1 SEHNR, CDR2 FQNEAQ (reference sequence). The CDR3 totals 13 residues. V lost 5 bases, J lost 4 bases, and 10 bases lay in between. Here the CDR3 reads CASSPIPSDTQYF. CDR3 in DNA: TGTGCCAGCAGCCCTATACCCTCAGATACGCAGTATTTT.

The rearrangement uses TRBV7-2 and TRBJ1-1; D is unclear. Germline V gene data show CDR1 as SGHTA and CDR2 as FQGNSA. There are 14 residues in the CDR3. V dropped 3 bases and J dropped 6 bases, with 14 bases sitting between them. CDR3 region: CASSFSPGLAEAFF. CDR3 nucleotide sequence: TGTGCCAGCAGCTTTTCCCCGGGCCTCGCTGAAGCTTTCTTT.

V gene TRBV9 combines with J gene TRBJ2-3; the D is unclear. Per germline, CDR1 SGDLS and CDR2 YYNGEE. Trimming pared 0 bases from V and 1 base from J, leaving 12 bases between. The CDR3 contains 16 residues. The CDR3 here is CASSVDGSIRTDTQYF. CDR3 sequence (DNA): TGTGCCAGCAGCGTAGACGGCAGCATTCGCACAGATACGCAGTATTTT.